The next 12 T cell receptor beta chains were all read from a single sample in a study of blood T cell repertoires in COVID-19 (dated by TCRdb to between 2020 and 2021). The library was made by the immunoSEQ multiplex PCR assay. TCRdb's version of the immuneACCESS table is confined to in-frame rearrangements and falls short of the full clone set. An unresolved V gene accounts for under half of the shortfall where checked; the remainder is of unknown origin. The sample table contains roughly 200,000 clones; only one count was recorded for roughly 80% of them. Almost 6% of the sample comes from the top ten. The specimen sequenced was peripheral blood. The receptors derive from a woman aged 40 to 49 with COVID-19, enrolled during active disease.

V is TRBV5-4 and J is TRBJ2-5, with D perhaps TRBD2 (5 bases). The V and J ends lost 1 base and 1 base respectively, with 8 bases between them. Germline V gene sequence: CDR1 SGHNT, CDR2 YYREEE (reference sequence). The CDR3 contains 14 residues. The CDR3 loop reads CASSLSSPQETQYF. For the CDR3, the DNA is TGTGCCAGCAGCTTGTCTAGCCCCCAAGAGACCCAGTACTTC.

In this sample, this clone turned up a few times. The V call is TRBV15, the J call TRBJ1-1; no definite D call. The germline CDR1 and CDR2 sequences are LNHNV and YYDKDF (reference sequence). This CDR3 is 14 amino acids long. V dropped 1 base and J dropped 1 base, with 7 bases sitting between them. This CDR3 is CATSRGSKNTEAFF. CDR3 nucleotide sequence: TGTGCCACCAGCAGAGGTTCCAAGAACACTGAAGCTTTCTTT.

This clone was seen more than once but under ten times. The genes are TRBV5-1 and TRBJ1-1, with D possibly matching TRBD1 (5 bases). Trimming took off 4 bases at V and 4 bases at J, with 17 bases between the two ends. The V gene's germline CDR1 is SGHRS and CDR2 YFSETQ. This CDR3 is built from 15 residues. CDR3 DNA: TGCGCCAGCAGCGCAAACAGGTGGGGAAGCACTGAAGCTTTCTTT. It is translated as CASSANRWGSTEAFF.

V and J are TRBV18 and TRBJ2-7; 7 bases are shared with TRBD1. The length of the CDR3 is 15 residues. Germline V gene lookup returns CDR1 KGHSH and CDR2 LQKENI. Trimming took 3 bases from V and 2 from J; bases not matched to a gene: 7. The CDR3 DNA sequence: TGTGCCAGCTCACCTCCCAACAGGGGACCCTACGAGCAGTACTTC. Translation: CASSPPNRGPYEQYF.

This sequence joins TRBV5-5 and TRBJ1-1; D gene uncertain. Germline CDR1 and CDR2: SGHKS and YYEKEE (reference sequence). This CDR3 spans 13 amino acids. Trimming took 1 base from V and 5 from J, leaving 9 bases between them. The DNA of the CDR3 is TGTGCCAGCAGCTTGTACGAGGGAACTGAAGCTTTCTTT. Amino acids: CASSLYEGTEAFF.

Written as DNA, the CDR3 is TGCGCCAGCGGGTATGGACAGGGGGCGCGGGAGCAGTACTTC. As protein: CASGYGQGAREQYF. V and J are TRBV10-2 and TRBJ2-7; 11 nucleotides line up with TRBD1. The germline V gene encodes CDR1 WSHSY and CDR2 SAAADI. The CDR3 is 14 amino acids. V was pared by 8 bases and J by 7 bases, with 10 bases of the junction left unmatched.

The chain joins TRBV7-2 to TRBJ2-5; 14 nucleotides line up with TRBD2. With 6 bases clipped from V and 4 bases from J, the junction kept 4 bases outside the gene matches. This CDR3 is built from 15 residues. Per germline, CDR1 SGHTA and CDR2 FQGNSA. CDR3 region: CASSSGLAGVETQYF. In nucleotides, the CDR3 is TGTGCCAGCAGTTCGGGACTAGCGGGAGTAGAGACCCAGTACTTC.

The chain combines TRBV7-9 with TRBJ2-5, with D possibly TRBD2 on 6 matching bases. The germline CDR1 and CDR2 sequences are SEHNR and FQNEAQ (reference sequence). The V end lost 0 bases, the J end lost 0 bases, and 11 bases lay between the germline ends. This CDR3 comprises 16 residues. DNA of the CDR3: TGTGCCAGCAGCTTAGCGGGACTCTCGTACCAAGAGACCCAGTACTTC. Protein sequence: CASSLAGLSYQETQYF.

The J gene is TRBJ2-7, the V gene TRBV6-1; TRBD1 matches at 7 bases. CDR1 and CDR2 (germline): MNHNS, SASEGT. The junction had 7 bases not matched to a gene; V was cut back by 2 bases and J by 6 bases. The CDR3 loop spans 14 amino acids. CDR3 nucleotide sequence: TGTGCCAGCAGTGAATGGACAGGCTTGAGCGAGCAGTACTTC. This codes for CASSEWTGLSEQYF.

The chain's CDR3 is CASSPGTSGADTQYF. As DNA, the CDR3 is TGTGCCAGCAGCCCCGGGACTAGCGGGGCAGATACGCAGTATTTT. The chain is built from TRBV6-2 or TRBV6-3 and TRBJ2-3; 13 bases match TRBD2. The ends lost 6 bases at V and 4 bases at J; junction bases unmatched: 4. In germline, CDR1 is MNHEY, CDR2 SVGEGT. CDR3 size: 15 residues.

This clone has only one observation. V usage is TRBV4-3 and J usage is TRBJ2-1, with 8 bases lining up with TRBD2. Per germline, CDR1 LGHNA and CDR2 YSLEER. This CDR3 is built from 15 residues. V lost 8 bases and J lost 7; bases outside the gene matches: 13. The DNA of the CDR3 is TGCGCCAGCGGAAGGGGGAGCGGGGGTGGGAATGAGCAGTTCTTC. It is translated as CASGRGSGGGNEQFF.

The gene calls are TRBV5-4 and TRBJ2-1, with 13 bases identical to TRBD2. CDR1 and CDR2 (germline): SGHNT, YYREEE (reference sequence). The CDR3 sequence is 18 residues long. Losses at the gene ends were 3 bases for V and 6 bases for J; bases not matched to a gene: 12. CDR3 region: CASSWGGTSGIKGNEQFF. DNA of the CDR3: TGTGCCAGCAGCTGGGGGGGGACTAGCGGGATTAAAGGCAATGAGCAGTTCTTC.